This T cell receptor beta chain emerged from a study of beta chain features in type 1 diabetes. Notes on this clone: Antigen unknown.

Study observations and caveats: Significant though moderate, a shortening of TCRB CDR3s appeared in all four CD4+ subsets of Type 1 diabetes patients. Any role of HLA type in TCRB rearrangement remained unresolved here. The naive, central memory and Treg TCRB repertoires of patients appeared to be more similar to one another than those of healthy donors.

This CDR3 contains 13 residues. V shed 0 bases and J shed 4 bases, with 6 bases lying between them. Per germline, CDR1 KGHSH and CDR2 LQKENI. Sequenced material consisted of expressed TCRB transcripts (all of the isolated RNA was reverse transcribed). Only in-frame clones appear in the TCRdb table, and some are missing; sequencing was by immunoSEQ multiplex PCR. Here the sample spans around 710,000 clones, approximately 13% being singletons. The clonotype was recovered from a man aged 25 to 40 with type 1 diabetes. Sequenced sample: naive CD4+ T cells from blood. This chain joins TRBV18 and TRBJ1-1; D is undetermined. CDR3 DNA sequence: TGTGCCAGCTCACCACCAGCAATCACTGAAGCTTTCTTT. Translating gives CASSPPAITEAFF.